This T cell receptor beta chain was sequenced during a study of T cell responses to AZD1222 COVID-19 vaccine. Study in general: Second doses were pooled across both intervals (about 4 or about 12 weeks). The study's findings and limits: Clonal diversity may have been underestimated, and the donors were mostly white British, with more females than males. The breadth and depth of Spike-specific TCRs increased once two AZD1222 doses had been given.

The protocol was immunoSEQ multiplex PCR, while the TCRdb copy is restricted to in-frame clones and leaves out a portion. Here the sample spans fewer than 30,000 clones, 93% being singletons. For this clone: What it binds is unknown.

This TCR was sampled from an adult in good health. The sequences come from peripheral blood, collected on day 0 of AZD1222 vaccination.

The CDR3 bases are TGTGCCAGCAGTTTAAGGGCCCAAAGCCCAATAGCGGGTCAGCCCCAGCATTTT. Translation gives CASSLRAQSPIAGQPQHF. This chain uses TRBV27 with TRBJ1-5; no clear D. V was cut by 2 bases and J by 6 bases, with 23 bases left in between. This CDR3 has 18 residues. Germline values: CDR1 MNHEY, CDR2 SMNVEV (reference sequence).